Described below is a single TCR beta chain sequence and its context. This sample was included in a study of shared clonotypes between healthy human individuals. The CDR3 length is 13 residues. V shed 4 bases and J shed 7 bases, with 11 bases lying between them. Per the germline V gene, CDR1 is SNHLY and CDR2 is FYNNEI. Some clones are missing from TCRdb's copy, which holds only in-frame ones; the method was immunoSEQ multiplex PCR. Here the sample spans a few million clones, approximately 95% being singletons. The sequenced sample was naive CD4+ T cells from PBMCs. The subset is: CD45RA+ positively selected. This sequence joins TRBV2 and TRBJ1-5, with D unclear. This receptor was taken from a young man in good health. Some clones in this sample may be carry-over from other donors' samples. This chain's CDR3 is CASSVWSEQPQHF. The CDR3 nucleotides read TGTGCCAGCAGTGTTTGGTCGGAGCAGCCCCAGCATTTT.